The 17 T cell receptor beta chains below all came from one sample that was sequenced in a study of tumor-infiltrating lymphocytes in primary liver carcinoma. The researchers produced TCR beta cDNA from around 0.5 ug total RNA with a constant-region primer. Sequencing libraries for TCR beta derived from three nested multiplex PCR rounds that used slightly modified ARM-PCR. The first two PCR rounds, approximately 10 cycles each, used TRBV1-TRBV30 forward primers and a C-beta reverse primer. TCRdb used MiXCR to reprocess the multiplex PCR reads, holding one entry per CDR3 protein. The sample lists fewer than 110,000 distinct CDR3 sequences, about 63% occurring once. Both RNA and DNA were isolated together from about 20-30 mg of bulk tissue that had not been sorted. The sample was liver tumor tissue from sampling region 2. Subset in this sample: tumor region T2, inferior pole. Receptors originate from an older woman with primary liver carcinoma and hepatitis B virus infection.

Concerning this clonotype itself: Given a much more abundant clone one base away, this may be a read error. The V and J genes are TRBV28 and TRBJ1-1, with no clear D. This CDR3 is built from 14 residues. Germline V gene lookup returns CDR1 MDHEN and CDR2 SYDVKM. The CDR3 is CVSSLSGWNTEAFF. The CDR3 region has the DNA TGTGTCAGCAGTTTATCGGGTTGGAACACTGAAGCTTTCTTT.

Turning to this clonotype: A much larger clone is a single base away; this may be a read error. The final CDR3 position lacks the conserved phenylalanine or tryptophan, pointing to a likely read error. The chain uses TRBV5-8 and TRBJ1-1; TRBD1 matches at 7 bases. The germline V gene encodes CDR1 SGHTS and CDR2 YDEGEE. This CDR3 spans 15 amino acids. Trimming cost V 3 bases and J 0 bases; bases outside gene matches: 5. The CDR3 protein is CASSWPGQMNTEAFL. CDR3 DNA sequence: TGTGCCAGCAGCTGGCCGGGACAGATGAACACTGAAGCTTTCCTT.

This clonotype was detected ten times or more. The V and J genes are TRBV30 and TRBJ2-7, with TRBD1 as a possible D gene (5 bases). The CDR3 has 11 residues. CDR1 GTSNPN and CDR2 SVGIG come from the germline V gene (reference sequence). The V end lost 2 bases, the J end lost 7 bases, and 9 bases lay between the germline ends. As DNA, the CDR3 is TGTGCCTGGAGTATAACAGGAGAGCAGTACTTC. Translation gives CAWSITGEQYF. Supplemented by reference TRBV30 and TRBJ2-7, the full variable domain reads SQTIHQWPATLVQPVGSPLSLECTVEGTSNPNLYWYRQAAGRGLQLLFYSVGIGQISSEVPQNLSASRPQDRQFILSSKKLLLSDSGFYLCAWSITGEQYFGPGTRLTVT.

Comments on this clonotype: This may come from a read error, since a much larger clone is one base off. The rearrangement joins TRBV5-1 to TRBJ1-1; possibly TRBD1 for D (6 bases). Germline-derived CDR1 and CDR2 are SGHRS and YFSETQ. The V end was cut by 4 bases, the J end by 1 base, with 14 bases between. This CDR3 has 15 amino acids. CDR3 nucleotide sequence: TGCGCCAGCAGCGGAACGGGACACGGGAACACTGAAGCTTTCTTT. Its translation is CASSGTGHGNTEAFF.

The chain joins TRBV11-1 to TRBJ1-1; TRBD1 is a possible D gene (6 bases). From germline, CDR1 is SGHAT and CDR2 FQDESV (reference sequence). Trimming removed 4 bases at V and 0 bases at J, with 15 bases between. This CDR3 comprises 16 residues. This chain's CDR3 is CASSSRVGTLNTEAFF. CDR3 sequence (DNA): TGTGCCAGCAGCTCACGGGTCGGGACATTGAACACTGAAGCTTTCTTT.

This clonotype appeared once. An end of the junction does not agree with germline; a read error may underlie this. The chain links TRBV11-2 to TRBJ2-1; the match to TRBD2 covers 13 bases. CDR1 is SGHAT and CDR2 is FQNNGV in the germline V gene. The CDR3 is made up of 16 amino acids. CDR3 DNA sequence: TGTGCCAGCAGCTTAACTAGCGGGAGGGCATACAAAGAGCAGTTCTTC. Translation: CASSLTSGRAYKEQFF.

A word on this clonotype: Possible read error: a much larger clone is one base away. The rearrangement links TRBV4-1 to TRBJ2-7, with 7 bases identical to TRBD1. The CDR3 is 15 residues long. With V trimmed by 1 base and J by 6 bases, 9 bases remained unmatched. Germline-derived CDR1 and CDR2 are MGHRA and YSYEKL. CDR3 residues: CASSQGPGGRGEQYF. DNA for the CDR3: TGCGCCAGCAGCCAAGGTCCAGGGGGTAGGGGCGAGCAGTACTTC.

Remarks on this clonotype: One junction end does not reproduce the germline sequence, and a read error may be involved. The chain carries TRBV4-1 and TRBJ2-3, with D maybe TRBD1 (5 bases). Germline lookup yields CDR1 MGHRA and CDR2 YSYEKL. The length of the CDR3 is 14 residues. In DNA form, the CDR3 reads TGCACCAGCAGTCGAACCAGGGACACAGATACGCAGTATTTT. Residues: CTSSRTRDTDTQYF.

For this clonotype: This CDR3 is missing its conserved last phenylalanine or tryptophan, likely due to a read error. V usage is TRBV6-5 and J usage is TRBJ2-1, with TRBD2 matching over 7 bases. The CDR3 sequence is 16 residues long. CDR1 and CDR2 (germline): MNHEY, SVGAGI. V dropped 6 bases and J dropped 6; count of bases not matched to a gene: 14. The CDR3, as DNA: TGTGCCAGCAGCCCGCGAGGGGCTAGCGGCTCCAATGAGCAGTTCTAC. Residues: CASSPRGASGSNEQFY.

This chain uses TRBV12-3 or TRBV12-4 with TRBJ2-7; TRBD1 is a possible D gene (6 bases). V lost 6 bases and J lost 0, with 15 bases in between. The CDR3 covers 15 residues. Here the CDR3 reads CASSPRGGSSYEQYF. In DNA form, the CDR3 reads TGTGCCAGCAGCCCCAGGGGCGGCAGCTCCTACGAGCAGTACTTC.

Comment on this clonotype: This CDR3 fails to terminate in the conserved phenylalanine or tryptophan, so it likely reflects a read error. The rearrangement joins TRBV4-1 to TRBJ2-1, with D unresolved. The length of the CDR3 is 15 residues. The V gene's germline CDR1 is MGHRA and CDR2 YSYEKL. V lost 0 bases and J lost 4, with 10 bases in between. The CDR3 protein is CASSQDYGTYNEQFL. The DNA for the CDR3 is TGCGCCAGCAGCCAAGATTATGGCACTTACAATGAGCAGTTCTTA.

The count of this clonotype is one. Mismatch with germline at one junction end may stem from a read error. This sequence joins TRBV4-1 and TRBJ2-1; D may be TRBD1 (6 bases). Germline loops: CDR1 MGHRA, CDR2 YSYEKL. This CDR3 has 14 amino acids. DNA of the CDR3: TGTGCCAGGAGCGACCATCAGGGGAGCAATGAGCAGTTCTTC. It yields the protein CARSDHQGSNEQFF.

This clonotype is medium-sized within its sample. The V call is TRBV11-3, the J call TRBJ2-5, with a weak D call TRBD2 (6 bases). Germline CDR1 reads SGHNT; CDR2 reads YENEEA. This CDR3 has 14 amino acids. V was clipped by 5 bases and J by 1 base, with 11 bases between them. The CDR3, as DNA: TGTGCCAGCAGCCCTGGGGGGAGCCAAGAGACCCAGTACTTC. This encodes CASSPGGSQETQYF.

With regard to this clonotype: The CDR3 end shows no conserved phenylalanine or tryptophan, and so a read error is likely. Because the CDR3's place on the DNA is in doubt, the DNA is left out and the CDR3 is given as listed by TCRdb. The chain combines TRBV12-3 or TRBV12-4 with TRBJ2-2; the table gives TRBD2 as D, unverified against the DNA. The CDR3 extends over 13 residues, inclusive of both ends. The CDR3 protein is CASSLGPTGELIL.

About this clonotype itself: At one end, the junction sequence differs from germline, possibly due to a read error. The CDR3 sequence is CASNLPGTSGLRAYNEQLF. Written as DNA, the CDR3 is TGTGCCAGCAACTTACCCGGGACTAGCGGGCTCAGAGCCTACAATGAACAGTTATTC. This rearrangement joins TRBV7-9 to TRBJ2-1, with 12 bases fitting TRBD2. CDR1 SEHNR and CDR2 FQNEAQ come from the germline V gene (reference sequence). The CDR3 consists of 19 residues. Variable domain in full (rest from reference TRBV7-9 and TRBJ2-1): DTGVSQNPRHKITKRGQNVTFRCDPISEHNRLYWYRQTLGQGPEFLTYFQNEAQLEKSRLLSDRFSAERPKGSFSTLEIQRTEQGDSAMYLCASNLPGTSGLRAYNEQLFGPGTRLTVL.

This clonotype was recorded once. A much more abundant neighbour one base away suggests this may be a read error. The CDR3 reads CARSLAHNEQFF. CDR3 DNA: TGTGCCAGGAGTTTAGCCCACAATGAGCAGTTCTTC. The gene calls are TRBV28 and TRBJ2-1; D is unclear. This CDR3 is built from 12 residues. Germline V gene lookup returns CDR1 MDHEN and CDR2 SYDVKM.

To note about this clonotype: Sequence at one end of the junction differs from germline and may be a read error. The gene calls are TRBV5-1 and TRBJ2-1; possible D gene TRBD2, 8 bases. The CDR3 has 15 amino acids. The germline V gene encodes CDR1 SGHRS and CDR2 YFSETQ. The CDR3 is CASSLPGGGNNEQFF. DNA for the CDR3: TGCGCCAGTAGCTTACCGGGAGGGGGCAACAATGAGCAGTTCTTC. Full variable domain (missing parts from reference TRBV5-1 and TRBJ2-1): KAGVTQTPRYLIKTRGQQVTLSCSPISGHRSVSWYQQTPGQGLQFLFEYFSETQRNKGNFPGRFSGRQFSNSRSEMNVSTLELGDSALYLCASSLPGGGNNEQFFGPGTRLTVL.